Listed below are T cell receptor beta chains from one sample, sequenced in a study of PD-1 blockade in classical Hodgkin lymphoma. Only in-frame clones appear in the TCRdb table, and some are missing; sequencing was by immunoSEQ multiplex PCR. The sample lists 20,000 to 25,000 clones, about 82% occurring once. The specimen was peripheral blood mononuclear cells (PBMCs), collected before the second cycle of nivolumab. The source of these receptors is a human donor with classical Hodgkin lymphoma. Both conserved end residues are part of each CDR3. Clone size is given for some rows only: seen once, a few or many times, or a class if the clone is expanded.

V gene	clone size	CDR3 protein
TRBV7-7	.	CASSLATGASGRGEQFF
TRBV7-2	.	CASSPSRETQYF
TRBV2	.	CASSGTPRPQHF
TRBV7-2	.	CASSLGSRLVTNEQYF
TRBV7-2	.	CASSFDIGNQPQHF
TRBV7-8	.	CASRGMGFGEKLFF
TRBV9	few	CASSVELGSTDTQYF
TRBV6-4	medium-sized	CASSGGQGYNSPLHF
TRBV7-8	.	CASSLTGTGVNGYTF
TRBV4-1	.	CASADKGARDTGELFF
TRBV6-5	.	CASSYWSLGGEQFF
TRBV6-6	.	CASSLQDYEQYF
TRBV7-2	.	CASSSLAGTGELFF
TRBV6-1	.	CASSVIREGTEAFF
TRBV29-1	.	CSVRDSPRNTEAFF
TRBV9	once	CASSNEGRKLFF
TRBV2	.	CASSAIGSGTGELFF
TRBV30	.	CAWRTGNTIYF
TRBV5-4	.	CASSHWSGRKDTEAFF
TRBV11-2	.	CASSLVDFLQGATIYF
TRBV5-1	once	CASSLDGTKNIQYF
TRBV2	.	CASIPPLAGGGETQYF
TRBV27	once	CASSSGGRMYEQYF
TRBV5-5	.	CASGQGPPETQYF
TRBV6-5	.	CASSPWTFSEAFF